Sequencing of this TCR beta chain was carried out in a study of blood T cell repertoires in COVID-19. The trim removed 7 bases at V and 5 bases at J, leaving 7 bases unmatched. CDR3 length: 13 residues. Germline-derived CDR1 and CDR2 are SNHLY and FYNNEI. Assay used: immunoSEQ multiplex PCR; TCRdb lists only in-frame clones, some missing. The sample shows approximately 270,000 clones, approximately 89% of them seen only once. Source material: peripheral blood. This TCR derives from a woman aged 25 to 39 with COVID-19, enrolled during active disease. The chain combines TRBV2 with TRBJ1-1; 7 positions agree with TRBD1. The CDR3 bases are TGTGCCAGCAAACCGACAGGGCTAACTGAAGCTTTCTTT. Protein: CASKPTGLTEAFF. Looking up the rest from reference TRBV2 and TRBJ1-1 gives the full variable domain: EPEVTQTPSHQVTQMGQEVILRCVPISNHLYFYWYRQILGQKVEFLVSFYNNEISEKSEIFDDQFSVERPDGSNFTLKIRSTKLEDSAMYFCASKPTGLTEAFFGQGTRLTVV.